The 26 T cell receptor beta chains below were found in one sample sequenced in a study of blood T cells in healthy people across ages. The use of a sample-barcoded 5' primer and a J-beta primer mix characterized a second PCR of roughly 6 to 11 cycles. MiXCR, run by TCRdb on the 5' RACE reads, gives a single entry per CDR3 protein. The data show roughly 1.9 million distinct CDR3 sequences, approximately 40% seen once. Sequencing was carried out using blood. The origin of the receptors is a human donor in good health.

The table lists this clonotype with a count of one. This chain connects TRBV30 to TRBJ2-3; D is unclear. The germline V gene has CDR1 GTSNPN and CDR2 SVGIG (reference sequence). With 4 bases removed from V and 4 bases from J, the gap between germline ends came to 6 bases. The CDR3 covers 11 residues. The CDR3 DNA reads TGTGCCTGGACGATGGCAGATACGCAGTATTTT. This gives the protein CAWTMADTQYF.

This clonotype has more than one count but fewer than ten. V usage is TRBV7-7 and J usage is TRBJ2-7; D call uncertain. The CDR3 is 12 amino acids. The V end was cut by 11 bases, the J end by 1 base, with 12 bases between. Germline lookup yields CDR1 SSHAT and CDR2 FNYEAQ (reference sequence). The CDR3: CAVGQLSYEQYF. The CDR3, as DNA: TGTGCCGTAGGGCAGTTATCCTACGAGCAGTACTTC. Full variable domain (remainder filled in from reference TRBV7-7 and TRBJ2-7): GAGVSQSPRYKVTKRGQDVTLRCDPISSHATLYWYQQALGQGPEFLTYFNYEAQPDKSGLPSDRFSAERPEGSISTLTIQRTEQRDSAMYRCAVGQLSYEQYFGPGTRLTVT.

V usage is TRBV4-3 and J usage is TRBJ2-6, with 7 bases aligning to TRBD1. With V trimmed by 3 bases and J by 1 base, 3 bases remained unmatched. This CDR3 spans 16 amino acids. Germline values: CDR1 LGHNA, CDR2 YSLEER. The CDR3 DNA sequence: TGCGCCAGCAGCCATCGACAGGGATCTGGGGCCAACGTCCTGACTTTC. Translated: CASSHRQGSGANVLTF.

The chain is built from TRBV6-4 and TRBJ1-5; 7 bases are a match to TRBD1. The length of the CDR3 is 15 residues. The ends lost 4 bases at V and 4 bases at J; junction bases unmatched: 7. Germline V gene sequence: CDR1 MRHNA, CDR2 SNTAGT. CDR3 sequence (DNA): TGTGCCAGCAGTGTGGGAGGGGGCGCAAATCAGCCCCAGCATTTT. Translating gives CASSVGGGANQPQHF.

Turning to this clonotype: Compared with germline, one end of the junction differs, possibly owing to a read error. The chain recombines TRBV20-1 with TRBJ2-7; D possibly corresponds to TRBD2 (7 bases). The CDR3 is 14 residues long. Germline CDR1 is DFQATT and CDR2 is SNEGSKA (reference sequence). The CDR3 sequence is CGARTGGLTYEQYF. The CDR3 DNA is TGCGGTGCTCGAACGGGGGGCCTTACCTACGAGCAGTACTTC.

The table lists this clonotype with a few counts. One junction end does not reproduce the germline sequence, and a read error may be involved. V and J are TRBV7-2 and TRBJ2-7; tentative D call: TRBD2 (6 bases). The V gene's germline CDR1 is SGHTA and CDR2 FQGNSA. The CDR3 spans 15 residues. The CDR3 reads CASSFNPGVFYEQYF. The CDR3 nucleotides are TGTGCCAGCAGCTTTAACCCGGGAGTCTTCTACGAACAGTACTTC.

V gene TRBV12-3 or TRBV12-4 combines with J gene TRBJ2-7, with TRBD1 matching over 10 bases. The CDR3 is made up of 14 amino acids. V lost 4 bases to trimming and J lost 3 bases; unmatched junction nucleotides: 3. The CDR3 spells CASSCRDRGYEQYF. DNA for the CDR3: TGTGCCAGCAGTTGCAGGGACAGGGGCTACGAGCAGTACTTC.

The CDR3 DNA reads TGCGCCAGCAGCTTGATTGAACAGAGCCACAATGGCTACACCTTC. It is translated as CASSLIEQSHNGYTF. The rearrangement links TRBV5-1 to TRBJ1-2; the D is unclear. The V gene lost 1 base and the J gene lost 6 bases, with 16 bases spanning the gap. This CDR3 contains 15 residues. CDR1 SGHRS and CDR2 YFSETQ come from the germline V gene.

The chain links TRBV7-9 to TRBJ1-4; unclear D gene. Germline V CDR1 and CDR2: SEHNR, FQNEAQ (reference sequence). This CDR3 has 14 amino acids. With 5 bases removed from V and 4 bases from J, the gap between germline ends came to 11 bases. CDR3 region: CASSPRTNNEKLFF. The CDR3 coding sequence is TGTGCCAGCAGCCCCCGAACAAATAATGAAAAACTGTTTTTT.

About this clonotype: A junction boundary mismatches the germline segment, possibly from a read error. V gene TRBV18 combines with J gene TRBJ2-1; 8 bases match TRBD1. The germline CDR1 and CDR2 sequences are KGHSH and LQKENI. The CDR3 has 15 amino acids. This chain's CDR3 is CAGSPDRGRSNEQFF. DNA of the CDR3: TGTGCCGGCTCACCCGACAGGGGCCGATCGAATGAGCAGTTCTTC.

This chain links TRBV4-2 with TRBJ1-2; D unclear. V lost 1 base and J lost 4, with 10 bases in between. The CDR3 extends over 14 amino acids. Germline V gene sequence: CDR1 LGHNA, CDR2 YNFKEQ. The CDR3 DNA reads as TGTGCCAGCAGCCAAGGGAGTGATACCTATGGCTACACCTTC. Protein sequence: CASSQGSDTYGYTF.

This clonotype was picked up a small number of times. The chain has TRBV20-1 and TRBJ1-5; D perhaps matches TRBD1 (6 bases). This CDR3 region has 16 residues. Trimming pared 6 bases from V and 1 base from J, leaving 19 bases between. In germline, CDR1 is DFQATT, CDR2 SNEGSKA (reference sequence). The CDR3 is CSAPLGAGRSNQPQHF. CDR3 bases: TGCAGTGCCCCTTTGGGGGCGGGGAGGAGCAATCAGCCCCAGCATTTT.

This rearrangement joins TRBV5-6 to TRBJ2-7; D is undetermined. Germline lookup yields CDR1 SGHDT and CDR2 YYEEEE. The CDR3 length is 12 residues. V gave up 0 bases and J gave up 3 bases, with 4 bases separating them. Here the CDR3 reads CASSLENYEQYF. The CDR3 bases are TGTGCCAGCAGCTTGGAGAACTACGAGCAGTACTTC.

This clonotype was found a few times. The V call is TRBV18, the J call TRBJ1-1, with D unclear. CDR1 is KGHSH and CDR2 is LQKENI in the germline V gene. Trimming shortened V by 1 base and J by 1 base, and 10 bases separated the two germline ends. The CDR3 has 15 residues. The CDR3 loop reads CASSPRSERNTEAFF. The DNA of the CDR3 is TGTGCCAGCTCACCACGGAGCGAGAGGAACACTGAAGCTTTCTTT. Combining the CDR3 with reference TRBV18 and TRBJ1-1 gives the whole variable domain NAGVMQNPRHLVRRRGQEARLRCSPMKGHSHVYWYRQLPEEGLKFMVYLQKENIIDESGMPKERFSAEFPKEGPSILRIQQVVRGDSAAYFCASSPRSERNTEAFFGQGTRLTVV.

The CDR3 DNA reads as TGTGCCAGCAGTCCAAAAGGGGTTACAGGCACCTACGAGCAGTACTTC. Its protein product is CASSPKGVTGTYEQYF. The chain joins TRBV12-3 or TRBV12-4 to TRBJ2-7; weak D call: TRBD1 (5 bases). Between the trimmed V and J ends, which lost 5 bases and 2 bases, there was a span of 19 bases. The CDR3 contains 16 residues.

This clonotype was picked up a small number of times. The chain employs TRBV11-2 and TRBJ2-1; TRBD1 agrees at 9 bases. Germline loops: CDR1 SGHAT, CDR2 FQNNGV. Trimming cost V 6 bases and J 6 bases; bases outside gene matches: 18. The CDR3 sequence is 18 residues long. The CDR3 DNA reads as TGTGCCAGCAGGTTCAGACCCGTGACAGGGGGTCCCGTCAATGAGCAGTTCTTC. Its protein is CASRFRPVTGGPVNEQFF. Looking up the rest from reference TRBV11-2 and TRBJ2-1 gives the full variable domain: EAGVAQSPRYKIIEKRQSVAFWCNPISGHATLYWYQQILGQGPKLLIQFQNNGVVDDSQLPKDRFSAERLKGVDSTLKIQPAKLEDSAVYLCASRFRPVTGGPVNEQFFGPGTRLTVL.

The V gene is TRBV7-9, the J gene TRBJ1-2, with D possibly TRBD1 on 5 matching bases. CDR3 length equals 13 residues. The germline V gene encodes CDR1 SEHNR and CDR2 FQNEAQ (reference sequence). With 4 bases removed from V and 10 bases from J, the gap between germline ends came to 16 bases. The CDR3 loop reads CASSSGGSLVYTF. The DNA for the CDR3 is TGTGCCAGCAGCTCGGGGGGTTCTTTGGTCTACACCTTC. The full variable domain, its missing parts supplied by reference TRBV7-9 and TRBJ1-2, is DTGVSQNPRHKITKRGQNVTFRCDPISEHNRLYWYRQTLGQGPEFLTYFQNEAQLEKSRLLSDRFSAERPKGSFSTLEIQRTEQGDSAMYLCASSSGGSLVYTFGSGTRLTVV.

The rearrangement joins TRBV3-1 to TRBJ1-4, with D unclear. Trimming took 1 base from V and 8 from J, leaving 5 bases between them. This CDR3 comprises 12 residues. CDR1 LGHDT and CDR2 YNNKEL come from the germline V gene (reference sequence). CDR3 amino acids: CASSQGIEKLFF. The CDR3 DNA follows: TGTGCCAGCAGCCAAGGTATAGAAAAACTGTTTTTT.

This clonotype was found a few times. The chain joins TRBV6-4 to TRBJ1-1; D is perhaps TRBD1 (5 bases). The CDR3 loop spans 14 amino acids. With 5 bases removed from V and 1 base from J, the gap between germline ends came to 11 bases. Germline CDR1 is MRHNA and CDR2 is SNTAGT. Here the CDR3 reads CASSTTGRNTEAFF. The CDR3, as DNA: TGTGCCAGCAGTACCACAGGCAGGAACACTGAAGCTTTCTTT.

The chain links TRBV24-1 to TRBJ2-1, with 7 bases fitting TRBD1. This CDR3 is built from 14 residues. CDR1 KGHDR and CDR2 SFDVKD come from the germline V gene. With 7 bases clipped from V and 9 bases from J, the junction kept 11 bases outside the gene matches. In nucleotides, the CDR3 is TGTGCCACCAGCTCATACAGGGGCGAACGTGAGCAGTTCTTC. As protein: CATSSYRGEREQFF.

The rearrangement links TRBV5-5 to TRBJ2-4, with D unclear. The end of the DNA fits TRBJ2-7 better, so the J call may be wrong. Germline assignment: CDR1 SGHKS and CDR2 YYEKEE (reference sequence). The CDR3 is 14 residues long. CDR3 residues: CASSLAQRAYEQYF. CDR3 DNA sequence: TGTGCCAGCAGCTTGGCACAGCGAGCGTACGAGCAGTACTTC.

The V and J genes are TRBV5-1 and TRBJ2-3; the D gene could be TRBD1 or TRBD2 (5 bases each). The CDR3 covers 14 residues. The V and J ends lost 4 bases and 6 bases respectively, with 15 bases between them. Germline lookup yields CDR1 SGHRS and CDR2 YFSETQ. The CDR3 DNA is TGCGCCAGCAGCCCCGGGACCCCAGGGGATACGCAGTATTTT. Translating gives CASSPGTPGDTQYF. Variable domain in full (rest from reference TRBV5-1 and TRBJ2-3): KAGVTQTPRYLIKTRGQQVTLSCSPISGHRSVSWYQQTPGQGLQFLFEYFSETQRNKGNFPGRFSGRQFSNSRSEMNVSTLELGDSALYLCASSPGTPGDTQYFGPGTRLTVL.

V usage is TRBV7-9 and J usage is TRBJ2-7, with D perhaps given as TRBD1 or TRBD2 (5 bases each). Per the germline V gene, CDR1 is SEHNR and CDR2 is FQNEAQ (reference sequence). V was trimmed by 5 bases and J by 4 bases, leaving 18 bases between them. The CDR3 loop spans 15 amino acids. The CDR3 DNA reads as TGTGCCAGCAGCATAGGCCAGGGCGGGCTTTACGAGCAGTACTTC. Translated, it gives CASSIGQGGLYEQYF.

This clonotype was detected a few times. The J gene is TRBJ2-7, the V gene TRBV5-1; 13 nucleotides line up with TRBD2. Germline V gene lookup returns CDR1 SGHRS and CDR2 YFSETQ. With 4 bases clipped from V and 3 bases from J, the junction kept 13 bases outside the gene matches. The CDR3 is made up of 18 amino acids. In nucleotides, the CDR3 is TGCGCCAGCAGCCTAGGACTAGCGGGGGCCGGAGGTTTCTACGAGCAGTACTTC. Its protein is CASSLGLAGAGGFYEQYF.

V is TRBV20-1 and J is TRBJ1-2, with D unresolved. Trimming shortened V by 3 bases and J by 3 bases, and 11 bases separated the two germline ends. In germline, CDR1 is DFQATT, CDR2 SNEGSKA (reference sequence). CDR3 length equals 13 residues. The CDR3 DNA reads as TGCAGTGCTAGTCTAAGAGCGTACTATGGCTACACCTTC. This codes for CSASLRAYYGYTF.

The rearrangement uses TRBV7-9 and TRBJ1-2; TRBD1 is a possible D gene (6 bases). CDR1 SEHNR and CDR2 FQNEAQ come from the germline V gene (reference sequence). V was trimmed by 5 bases and J by 2 bases, leaving 15 bases between them. The CDR3 is 15 residues long. CDR3 nucleotide sequence: TGTGCCAGCAGCGCAATCAGGGGTCCGAACTATGGCTACACCTTC. Translating it yields CASSAIRGPNYGYTF.